This T cell receptor (beta chain) was sequenced in a study of shared clonotypes between healthy human individuals. Genomic DNA of each subset was evenly split across several immunoSEQ plates. Here immunoSEQ multiplex PCR was the method, and the copy in TCRdb shows in-frame clones only, minus some. The table includes about 980,000 clones, less than 85% detected once. Study-wide results and caveats: Relative to memory subsets, naive subsets generally showed larger estimated richness.

On this clone itself: Its target is not known.

The sequencing sample was made of memory CD4+ T cells sorted from blood. Stated subset: CD45RA-negative fraction. The TCR was taken from a man younger than 35 in good health.

CDR3 nucleotide sequence: TGTGCCAGCAGTTTAAGGGCGTGGGGTCTAAACGAGCAGTACTTC. It is translated as CASSLRAWGLNEQYF. The chain uses TRBV28 and TRBJ2-7; no clear D. V shed 2 bases and J shed 5 bases, with 16 bases lying between them. Germline V gene lookup returns CDR1 MDHEN and CDR2 SYDVKM. This CDR3 is 15 amino acids long.